This TCR beta chain originates from a study of blood T cells in healthy people across ages (dated by TCRdb to the mid-2010s). A note on the overall study: In model experiments, template switching captured about one uniquely barcoded TCR beta cDNA molecule for every two T cells. Donors of different ages were randomly distributed across sequencing lanes to avoid experimental bias. The donors were divided into four age groups: young (average about 15 years), middle-aged (about 40), aged (approximately 62) and long-lived (about 79). Using deep sequencing normalized with unique cDNA molecular identifiers, the study measured how TCR beta repertoire diversity changes with age. Two additional independent replicas of 1 million unique cDNA reads from the same blood draw were analyzed for two donors (one aged 18 to 29 and one aged 80 or older).

This clonotype was observed a few times. The clone's antigen remains unknown. Base-call qualities are not available, and no considerably larger clone is one nucleotide away. Here is what the overall study found, with its caveats: Observed TCR beta diversity per million T cells fell roughly linearly with age, and a significant reduction was already apparent by age around 44. Donor CMV infection status was unknown, potentially confounding age-related changes in expanded clonotypes. Conclusive comparison of naive and antigen-experienced compartments was prevented by the profiling of bulk unsorted PBMCs. Compared with the aged group, more naive CD4+ T cells, fewer expanded clones and increased TCR diversity were shown by the long-lived group, suggesting age selection. The percentage of naive T cells measured by flow cytometry correlated strongly with observed TCR beta diversity. Total diversity estimates from one million sequenced T cells were considered lower bounds and underestimates.

The approximately 39 donors, aged about 6 to 95 years, were systemically healthy Caucasian individuals from Russia. Each donor gave around 9.8 milliliters of peripheral blood, collected into EDTA-treated Vacutainer tubes. Ficoll-Paque density-gradient centrifugation was used to isolate PBMCs, with at least 6 million obtained per sample. Trizol reagent was used to extract total RNA from the PBMCs, yielding at least 6 micrograms per sample. Naive CD45RAhigh/CD27high T cell percentages were measured by flow cytometry on a PBMC aliquot from every donor. Libraries were built with 5' RACE. The reads were generated on an Illumina HiSeq 2500. A second 7 to 11 cycle PCR used a sample-barcoded 5' primer and a J-beta primer mix. A unique molecular identifier was introduced onto each TCR beta cDNA molecule by a template-switch 5' adaptor carrying 12 random nucleotides. Each sample yielded at least 2.5 million CDR3-containing paired-end reads. First-strand cDNA was synthesized from all RNA with the Mint cDNA synthesis kit, primed by a TRBC-specific oligonucleotide. After uracil-DNA glycosylase treatment, a first 18-cycle PCR used universal primers M1SS and BC2_uni_R on all cDNA. On the authors' methods: For normalization, 1 million high-quality reads, each with a distinct molecular identifier, were randomly selected from each sample. Instead of being binned into consensus sequences, reads that shared molecular identifiers were thrown out. MiTCR, set to a Q25 quality threshold and the strictest error-elimination algorithm, was used for CDR3 identification, clonotype clustering and error correction. A nonparametric unseen species model using Euler transformation provided a lower-bound estimate of total TCR beta diversity. The public sequencing data were trimmed at Q25 with fastp and processed into clonotypes with MiXCR by TCRdb, which kept only in-frame beta chains. Rows are unified per CDR3 protein, each entry keeping the most common DNA and genes. The V and J calls follow TCRdb's processing rather than the paper's. This sample is represented by 1.2 million to 1.5 million distinct CDR3 sequences; roughly 59% of them were singletons. The ten largest clones represent 5% to 7% of the sample.

CDR1 and CDR2 are drawn from the germline V gene: SNHLY, FYNNEI. The V and J ends are trimmed by 7 bases and 7 bases, leaving 18 bases between them. From the cysteine up to the phenylalanine, the CDR3 has a length of 14 residues. Here the CDR3 DNA is all that survives: 42 bases in frame from base 1. The clonotype comes from a man younger than 35 in good health. Recombination linked TRBV2 to TRBJ2-3, with the D gene too uncertain to name. The sample consisted of blood. The CDR3: CASMLATSTHTQYF. The DNA is as follows: TGTGCCAGCATGTTGGCGACGTCGACGCATACGCAGTATTTT.